This is a list of T cell receptor beta chains from one sample in a study of T cells in localized non-small cell lung cancer. Assay used: immunoSEQ multiplex PCR; TCRdb lists only in-frame clones, some missing. The sample has around 1,500 clones; around 21% are singletons. This specimen consisted of lung tumor tissue, obtained before any cancer treatment. The receptors were sampled from a male donor aged 60 or older with stage I lung adenocarcinoma. Both conserved end residues are part of each CDR3. Fields, in order: D gene, clone size, V gene, J gene, CDR3 protein, CDR3 DNA. D genes are given only for firm matches. Some rows mark clone size as missing; the rest say once, few, many or name a class of expanded clone.

TRBD2	large	TRBV6-8	TRBJ2-2	CASSYFLAGVVGTGELFF	TGTGCCAGCAGTTACTTTCTAGCGGGAGTAGTAGGCACCGGGGAGCTGTTTTTT
NA	NA	TRBV5-1	TRBJ1-1	CASSLGGSNTEAFF	TGCGCCAGCAGCTTGGGGGGTAGTAACACTGAAGCTTTCTTT
TRBD2	NA	TRBV11-3	TRBJ2-1	CASSRPIAGRIYNEQFF	TGTGCCAGCAGCCGCCCGATAGCGGGACGGATATACAATGAGCAGTTCTTC
TRBD2	few	TRBV5-1	TRBJ2-2	CASTSGAGGSTGELFF	TGCGCCAGCACCTCGGGTGCGGGAGGTTCCACCGGGGAGCTGTTTTTT
NA	NA	TRBV29-1	TRBJ2-3	CSVEQGGWWRQYF	TGCAGCGTGGAACAGGGAGGATGGTGGCGGCAGTATTTT
TRBD2	once	TRBV16	TRBJ2-7	CASSPAGSGGFEQYF	TGTGCCAGCAGCCCAGCCGGTAGCGGGGGGTTCGAGCAGTACTTC
NA	few	TRBV28	TRBJ1-2	CASSLGTEARRGYTF	TGTGCCAGCAGTCTGGGGACCGAGGCGAGGCGCGGCTACACCTTC
NA	few	TRBV9	TRBJ2-1	CASKGSALNEQFF	TGTGCCAGCAAAGGTTCTGCCCTTAATGAGCAGTTCTTC
NA	few	TRBV6-8	TRBJ1-1	CASRRGQQNTEAFF	TGTGCCAGCAGGAGGGGACAACAGAACACTGAAGCTTTCTTT
TRBD2	NA	TRBV29-1	TRBJ2-1	CSVEDGSGRNEQFF	TGCAGCGTTGAAGATGGTAGCGGGAGAAATGAGCAGTTCTTC
NA	few	TRBV7-2	TRBJ2-1	CASSLGPRNEQFF	TGTGCCAGCAGCTTAGGACCTCGCAATGAGCAGTTCTTC
NA	NA	TRBV18	TRBJ2-1	CASSPPGSHNEQFF	TGTGCCAGCTCACCACCGGGGTCCCACAATGAGCAGTTCTTC
TRBD1	few	TRBV28	TRBJ2-1	CASRRQGNGLNEQFF	TGTGCCAGCAGAAGACAGGGGAATGGACTCAATGAGCAGTTCTTC
NA	NA	TRBV29-1	TRBJ2-1	CSGGTKAYNEQFF	TGCAGCGGCGGGACCAAGGCCTACAATGAGCAGTTCTTC
TRBD2	medium-sized	TRBV9	TRBJ2-1	CASSVGAGESSYNEQFF	TGTGCCAGCAGCGTAGGAGCGGGAGAAAGCTCCTACAATGAGCAGTTCTTC
NA	NA	TRBV18	TRBJ2-5	CASSTRSSGITKETQYF	TGTGCCAGCTCAACCAGGAGTTCAGGGATTACTAAAGAGACCCAGTACTTC